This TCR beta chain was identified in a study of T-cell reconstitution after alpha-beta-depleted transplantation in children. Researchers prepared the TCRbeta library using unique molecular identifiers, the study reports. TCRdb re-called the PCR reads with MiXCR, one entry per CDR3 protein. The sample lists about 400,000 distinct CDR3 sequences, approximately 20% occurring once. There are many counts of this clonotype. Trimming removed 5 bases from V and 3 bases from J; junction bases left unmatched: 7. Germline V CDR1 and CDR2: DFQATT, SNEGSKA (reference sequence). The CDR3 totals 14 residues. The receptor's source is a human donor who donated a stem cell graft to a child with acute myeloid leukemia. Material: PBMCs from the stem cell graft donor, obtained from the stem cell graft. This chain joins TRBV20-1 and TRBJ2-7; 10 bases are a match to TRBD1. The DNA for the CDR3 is TGCAGTGCTTCCGGGACAGGGGACATCTACGAGCAGTACTTC. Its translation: CSASGTGDIYEQYF.